The sequence of this T cell receptor (beta chain) was determined in a study of brain T cells in children with intractable seizures. Using immunoSEQ multiplex PCR, the repertoire was profiled, and TCRdb retains in-frame clones only, with some absent. This sample has 100,000 to 120,000 clones; roughly 94% occur once, and the top ten carry more than 3%. Only cases whose brain tissue showed the highest T cell transcript signatures were sequenced. Patients received at least one anti-epileptic drug before surgery. As regards this clone: Its specificity is unknown.

CDR1 SQVTM and CDR2 ANQGSEA come from the germline V gene. The CDR3 has 13 amino acids. Trimming took off 6 bases at V and 8 bases at J, with 19 bases between the two ends. Notes on the study in general: Viral specificity was inferred only from CDR3 similarity; HCMV serostatus was unknown. Pre- and post-surgery blood differed in depth, so pre-surgery absences may be undersampling.

The clonotype comes from a boy less than two years old with hemimegalencephaly and intractable seizures. Source: peripheral blood, taken at surgery. The chain carries TRBV29-1 and TRBJ1-2, with TRBD1 as a possible D gene (5 bases). CDR3 in DNA: TGCAGCGTGGACATAACAGGAACTCACGGCTACACCTTC. It codes for CSVDITGTHGYTF. The full variable domain, rest sourced from reference TRBV29-1 and TRBJ1-2, is SAVISQKPSRDICQRGTSLTIQCQVDSQVTMMFWYRQQPGQSLTLIATANQGSEATYESGFVIDKFPISRPNLTFSTLTVSNMSPEDSSIYLCSVDITGTHGYTFGSGTRLTVV.